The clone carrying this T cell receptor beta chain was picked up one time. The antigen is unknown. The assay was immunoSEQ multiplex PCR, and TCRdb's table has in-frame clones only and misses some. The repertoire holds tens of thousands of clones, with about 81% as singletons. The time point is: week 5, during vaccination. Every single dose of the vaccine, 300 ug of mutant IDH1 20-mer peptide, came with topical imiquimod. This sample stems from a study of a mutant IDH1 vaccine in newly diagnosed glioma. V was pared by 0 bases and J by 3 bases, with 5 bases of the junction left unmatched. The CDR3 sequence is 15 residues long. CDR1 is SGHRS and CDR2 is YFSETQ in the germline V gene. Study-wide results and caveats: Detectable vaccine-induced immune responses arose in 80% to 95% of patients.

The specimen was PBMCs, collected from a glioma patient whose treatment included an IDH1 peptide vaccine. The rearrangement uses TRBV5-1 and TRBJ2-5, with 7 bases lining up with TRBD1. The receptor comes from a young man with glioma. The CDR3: CASSLAVGTEETQYF. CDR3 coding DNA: TGCGCCAGCAGCTTGGCGGTGGGGACAGAAGAGACCCAGTACTTC.